Shown below are 21 T cell receptor beta chains from a single sample sequenced in a study of shared clonotypes between healthy human individuals. Sequencing used immunoSEQ multiplex PCR; TCRdb keeps in-frame clones, though not all of them. The profile shows roughly 1.4 million clones, approximately 98.5% of them singletons. The sample taken for sequencing was naive CD4+ T cells sorted from blood. Subset here: CD45RA+ positively selected. The source is a man between 25 and 39 years old in good health.

About this clone: The sample contains more than one DNA sequence encoding this CDR3. This chain uses TRBV30 with TRBJ1-1; D may be TRBD1 (5 bases). CDR3 length equals 13 residues. Germline-derived CDR1 and CDR2 are GTSNPN and SVGIG (reference sequence). V lost 2 bases and J 1 base, leaving 8 bases between the germline ends. CDR3 protein: CAWSLRGNTEAFF. Here the CDR3 DNA reads TGTGCCTGGAGTTTAAGGGGGAACACTGAAGCTTTCTTT.

This sequence joins TRBV19 and TRBJ2-2, with D maybe TRBD2 (6 bases). CDR3 length equals 13 residues. Germline values: CDR1 LNHDA, CDR2 SQIVND (reference sequence). V lost 11 bases and J 3 bases, leaving 13 bases between the germline ends. The CDR3 sequence is CASRERHTGELFF. The CDR3 DNA is TGTGCCTCCCGGGAGCGGCACACCGGGGAGCTGTTTTTT.

This chain uses TRBV9 with TRBJ1-1; TRBD1 matches at 8 bases. Per germline, CDR1 SGDLS and CDR2 YYNGEE. The CDR3 length is 15 residues. The V gene end was trimmed by 0 bases and the J gene end by 3 bases; junction bases not matched to a gene: 4. The CDR3 nucleotides read TGTGCCAGCAGCGTAGACAGGGGGTGGGACACTGAAGCTTTCTTT. Encoded protein: CASSVDRGWDTEAFF. The full variable domain, completed using reference TRBV9 and TRBJ1-1, is DSGVTQTPKHLITATGQRVTLRCSPRSGDLSVYWYQQSLDQGLQFLIQYYNGEERAKGNILERFSAQQFPDLHSELNLSSLELGDSALYFCASSVDRGWDTEAFFGQGTRLTVV.

Written as DNA, the CDR3 is TGTGCCAGCAGTTTCCTGACTAGCGGGAGGGCCTACAATGAGCAGTTCTTC. This gives the protein CASSFLTSGRAYNEQFF. The rearrangement joins TRBV27 to TRBJ2-1; 14 bases are a match to TRBD2. The CDR3 length is 17 residues. V shed 3 bases, J shed 2 bases, and the junction held 3 bases outside the gene matches. CDR1 MNHEY and CDR2 SMNVEV come from the germline V gene (reference sequence).

The chain recombines TRBV6-5 with TRBJ2-5; D gene uncertain. The CDR3 runs to 10 residues. The ends were cut back, 8 bases at V and 7 bases at J, with 8 bases in the middle. Germline loops: CDR1 MNHEY, CDR2 SVGAGI. The CDR3 protein is CASGMGTQYF. Here the CDR3 DNA reads TGTGCCAGCGGAATGGGGACCCAGTACTTC.

The chain is built from TRBV9 and TRBJ2-1; 13 bases map to TRBD2. The germline CDR1 and CDR2 sequences are SGDLS and YYNGEE. This CDR3 region has 16 residues. V lost 3 bases and J lost 7; bases outside the gene matches: 7. Here the CDR3 reads CASSAGGLAGRNEQFF. The CDR3 region has the DNA TGTGCCAGCAGCGCCGGGGGACTAGCGGGGAGGAATGAGCAGTTCTTC.

The chain joins TRBV25-1 to TRBJ1-2; D perhaps matches TRBD1 (6 bases). The V and J ends lost 5 bases and 8 bases respectively, with 15 bases between them. The CDR3 contains 13 residues. Per germline, CDR1 MGHDK and CDR2 SYGVNS. CDR3 DNA: TGTGCCAGCAGTTGGGGGGGCAGCCCGGGCTACACCTTC. It is translated as CASSWGGSPGYTF.

The V call is TRBV7-9, the J call TRBJ2-5, with D perhaps TRBD1 (5 bases). Trimming took 0 bases from V and 1 from J, leaving 18 bases between them. Germline CDR1 SEHNR, CDR2 FQNEAQ (reference sequence). CDR3 length: 18 residues. CDR3 residues: CASSLALDRPSVQETQYF. Written as DNA, the CDR3 is TGTGCCAGCAGCTTAGCCTTAGACAGACCCTCTGTCCAAGAGACCCAGTACTTC.

This rearrangement joins TRBV2 to TRBJ2-5; the D is unclear. CDR1 is SNHLY, CDR2 FYNNEI, per germline. This CDR3 region has 13 residues. Trimming pared 8 bases from V and 3 bases from J, leaving 13 bases between. DNA for the CDR3: TGTGCCAGCTCAGCAGTTAACAAAGAGACCCAGTACTTC. Protein: CASSAVNKETQYF.

The V call is TRBV18, the J call TRBJ2-7; TRBD1 matches at 7 bases. The ends lost 6 bases at V and 3 bases at J; junction bases unmatched: 8. This CDR3 is 14 amino acids long. The V gene's germline CDR1 is KGHSH and CDR2 LQKENI. The CDR3 loop reads CASSLRDSNYEQYF. CDR3 nucleotides: TGTGCCAGCTCGCTCCGGGACAGCAACTACGAGCAGTACTTC.

This chain connects TRBV14 to TRBJ2-7; 7 bases are shared with TRBD2. This CDR3 contains 16 residues. The trim removed 4 bases at V and 2 bases at J, leaving 11 bases unmatched. CDR1 is SGHDN and CDR2 is FVKESK in the germline V gene. As DNA, the CDR3 is TGTGCCAGCAGCCCTCTGGGACTATCGAGCGCCTACGAGCAGTACTTC. This encodes CASSPLGLSSAYEQYF.

V and J are TRBV28 and TRBJ1-1; TRBD1 might be the D (5 bases). Germline assignment: CDR1 MDHEN and CDR2 SYDVKM. Trimming removed 6 bases at V and 3 bases at J, with 11 bases between. The CDR3 length is 13 residues. The CDR3 bases are TGTGCCAGCAGCCTTCCGGGGCACACTGAAGCTTTCTTT. Translating gives CASSLPGHTEAFF.

The V gene is TRBV5-1, the J gene TRBJ1-4; unclear D gene. V was clipped by 0 bases and J by 4 bases, with 10 bases between them. The CDR3 covers 15 residues. From germline, CDR1 is SGHRS and CDR2 YFSETQ. As DNA, the CDR3 is TGCGCCAGCAGCTTGGTTTTCGGGGATAATGAAAAACTGTTTTTT. Protein product: CASSLVFGDNEKLFF.

The rearrangement joins TRBV5-6 to TRBJ2-3, with D possibly matching TRBD2 (6 bases). Trimming took 1 base from V and 1 from J, leaving 10 bases between them. Germline V gene lookup returns CDR1 SGHDT and CDR2 YYEEEE. The length of the CDR3 is 15 residues. CDR3 region: CASSLPLAGTDTQYF. The CDR3 nucleotides are TGTGCCAGCAGCTTGCCTTTAGCGGGCACAGATACGCAGTATTTT.

The chain uses TRBV5-1 and TRBJ1-1, with 10 bases that match TRBD1. The CDR3 length is 14 residues. V gave up 4 bases and J gave up 5 bases; unmatched junction bases: 5. Germline CDR1 SGHRS, CDR2 YFSETQ. In nucleotides, the CDR3 is TGCGCCAGCAGCATCGGACAGGGGGTTACTGAAGCTTTCTTT. Residues: CASSIGQGVTEAFF.

The genes are TRBV28 and TRBJ1-4; D gene unclear. Germline V gene sequence: CDR1 MDHEN, CDR2 SYDVKM. Trimming removed 5 bases from V and 1 base from J, with 8 bases in between. The CDR3 has 14 amino acids. The CDR3: CASSRPGTNEKLFF. DNA of the CDR3: TGTGCCAGCAGTCGTCCCGGAACTAATGAAAAACTGTTTTTT.

The V gene is TRBV7-6, the J gene TRBJ2-7; 8 bases align to TRBD1. CDR1 is SGHVS and CDR2 is FNYEAQ in the germline V gene. The ends lost 6 bases at V and 0 bases at J; junction bases unmatched: 4. This CDR3 region has 14 residues. This CDR3 reads CASRRTGNSYEQYF. In nucleotides, the CDR3 is TGTGCCAGCAGGAGGACAGGGAACTCCTACGAGCAGTACTTC.

This sequence joins TRBV9 and TRBJ2-5; 9 nucleotides agree with TRBD2. The V gene's germline CDR1 is SGDLS and CDR2 YYNGEE. J was trimmed by 5 bases and V by 4 bases; bases with no gene match: 9. The CDR3 consists of 15 residues. Written as DNA, the CDR3 is TGTGCCAGCAGCCTCTCGGCGGGAGGGCCGGAGACCCAGTACTTC. This translates into CASSLSAGGPETQYF.

The rearrangement uses TRBV11-2 and TRBJ2-1; D is perhaps TRBD1 (5 bases). The V gene lost 5 bases and the J gene lost 4 bases, with 27 bases spanning the gap. The CDR3 length is 19 residues. Germline-derived CDR1 and CDR2 are SGHAT and FQNNGV. The CDR3 loop reads CASSPRTHIVQSSYNEQFF. The CDR3 nucleotides read TGTGCCAGCAGCCCTCGGACACATATAGTCCAGAGTTCATACAATGAGCAGTTCTTC.

The chain employs TRBV19 and TRBJ2-2; TRBD1 aligns across 7 bases. This CDR3 is 15 amino acids long. Germline V gives CDR1 LNHDA, CDR2 SQIVND (reference sequence). V was pared by 6 bases and J by 0 bases, with 4 bases of the junction left unmatched. The CDR3 DNA follows: TGTGCCAGTAGCCTACAGGGGACGAACACCGGGGAGCTGTTTTTT. Encoded protein: CASSLQGTNTGELFF.

The chain joins TRBV2 to TRBJ1-4; D gene ambiguous. Trimming took 2 bases from V and 8 from J, leaving 9 bases between them. The V gene's germline CDR1 is SNHLY and CDR2 FYNNEI. There are 13 residues in the CDR3. CDR3 protein: CASSEKGREKLFF. For the CDR3, the DNA is TGTGCCAGCAGTGAAAAAGGGAGGGAAAAACTGTTTTTT.